A single sample gave rise to the 19 T cell receptor beta chains below, sequenced in a study of T cell responses to AZD1222 COVID-19 vaccine. Generated by immunoSEQ multiplex PCR, the TCRdb table keeps only in-frame clones and is missing some. The data hold about 89,000 clones, with 85% to 90% observed a single time. The sequences come from peripheral blood, collected 28 days after the second AZD1222 dose. Source of these receptors: an adult who received the AZD1222 COVID-19 vaccine.

The CDR3 protein is CASSPNYRLAEQFF. Here the CDR3 DNA reads TGTGCCAGCAGCCCCAACTACCGACTAGCCGAGCAGTTCTTC. The V gene is TRBV7-9, the J gene TRBJ2-1, with 7 nucleotides matching TRBD2. Germline trimming cut 5 bases from V and 10 bases from J; bases unmatched to any gene: 11. Germline CDR1 is SEHNR and CDR2 is FQNEAQ (reference sequence). The CDR3 sequence is 14 residues long.

V and J are TRBV6-5 and TRBJ2-1; TRBD1 is a possible D gene (7 bases). Per germline, CDR1 MNHEY and CDR2 SVGAGI. Deletions cut 6 bases from V and 6 bases from J, with 15 bases between. The CDR3 loop spans 14 amino acids. CDR3 in DNA: TGTGCCAGCAGCCAGGGGGGACACAGCAATGAGCAGTTCTTC. Translated, it gives CASSQGGHSNEQFF.

The chain employs TRBV11-3 and TRBJ1-3; D perhaps matches TRBD1 (5 bases). The V gene's germline CDR1 is SGHNT and CDR2 YENEEA. This CDR3 is built from 14 residues. The ends were cut back, 4 bases at V and 4 bases at J, with 11 bases in the middle. CDR3 sequence (DNA): TGTGCCAGCAGCTCAGGGTTCGCGGGAAACACCATATATTTT. Its translation: CASSSGFAGNTIYF.

The chain is built from TRBV30 and TRBJ1-3; the D is unclear. This CDR3 has 13 residues. Germline values: CDR1 GTSNPN, CDR2 SVGIG (reference sequence). V was trimmed by 2 bases and J by 1 base, leaving 6 bases between them. The CDR3 here is CAWSPISGNTIYF. The DNA of the CDR3 is TGTGCCTGGAGTCCCATATCTGGAAACACCATATATTTT.

This clone has a single count. The chain uses TRBV2 and TRBJ2-5; TRBD2 might be the D (6 bases). From germline, CDR1 is SNHLY and CDR2 FYNNEI. This CDR3 is built from 14 residues. V was clipped by 7 bases and J by 1 base, with 13 bases between them. CDR3 in amino acids: CASMPDYFQETQYF. The CDR3 region has the DNA TGTGCCAGCATGCCGGACTATTTCCAAGAGACCCAGTACTTC.

J is TRBJ2-2 and V is TRBV2, with a weak D call TRBD1 (6 bases). With 3 bases removed from V and 4 bases from J, the gap between germline ends came to 12 bases. The CDR3 is 15 residues long. Germline V lookup: CDR1 SNHLY, CDR2 FYNNEI. CDR3 amino acids: CASSDPTGSTGELFF. The CDR3, as DNA: TGTGCCAGCAGTGATCCGACAGGTTCCACCGGGGAGCTGTTTTTT.

The chain couples TRBV4-2 to TRBJ2-1; D remains ambiguous. Germline loops: CDR1 LGHNA, CDR2 YNFKEQ. Deletions cut 4 bases from V and 0 bases from J, with 10 bases between. The CDR3 is 15 residues long. Here the CDR3 DNA reads TGTGCCAGCAGCCCGACTGAGACCTCCTACAATGAGCAGTTCTTC. Encoded protein: CASSPTETSYNEQFF.

This clone was observed a single time. The V gene is TRBV7-2, the J gene TRBJ1-4; D is perhaps TRBD1 (6 bases). CDR3 length equals 14 residues. Germline V gene data show CDR1 as SGHTA and CDR2 as FQGNSA. Trimming cost V 6 bases and J 10 bases, with 18 bases left between them. The CDR3 loop is CASRKGQPAGKLFF. The CDR3 DNA reads as TGTGCCAGCAGAAAAGGACAGCCTGCTGGAAAACTGTTTTTT.

The chain joins TRBV4-1 to TRBJ1-1, with D possibly being TRBD1 (5 bases). The CDR3 is made up of 14 amino acids. V gave up 0 bases and J gave up 1 base, with 6 bases separating them. Germline V CDR1 and CDR2: MGHRA, YSYEKL. The CDR3 reads CASSQEGPNTEAFF. In DNA form, the CDR3 reads TGCGCCAGCAGCCAAGAGGGGCCGAACACTGAAGCTTTCTTT.

CDR3 residues: CASSGPTNGYGYTF. The DNA for the CDR3 is TGTGCCAGCAGTGGTCCGACTAACGGCTATGGCTACACCTTC. This chain joins TRBV3-1 (or the pseudogene TRBV3-2) and TRBJ1-2, with D unresolved. Germline-derived CDR1 and CDR2 are LGHDT and YNNKEL (reference sequence). The CDR3 runs to 14 residues. V shed 6 bases and J shed 4 bases, with 15 bases lying between them.

The CDR3 DNA reads TGTGCCAGCAGCCCACAGCAGGGGTACTGGAACAATGAGCAGTTCTTC. Translated, it gives CASSPQQGYWNNEQFF. J is TRBJ2-1 and V is TRBV6-2 or TRBV6-3, with D possibly matching TRBD1 (6 bases). The CDR3 spans 16 residues. With 6 bases removed from V and 5 bases from J, the gap between germline ends came to 20 bases. Germline V CDR1 and CDR2: MNHEY, SVGEGT.

The chain has TRBV19 and TRBJ1-2, with no clear D. This CDR3 region has 9 residues. The V end was cut by 4 bases, the J end by 6 bases, with 0 bases between. Germline V gives CDR1 LNHDA, CDR2 SQIVND (reference sequence). CDR3 bases: TGTGCCAGTAGTAATGGCTACACCTTC. Translating it yields CASSNGYTF.

This clone was counted a few times. The chain has TRBV20-1 and TRBJ2-1; 7 positions match TRBD2. The CDR3 length is 13 residues. Germline assignment: CDR1 DFQATT and CDR2 SNEGSKA (reference sequence). V lost 3 bases, J lost 3 bases, and 2 bases stayed unmatched. The CDR3 here is CSASWGGYNEQFF. Written as DNA, the CDR3 is TGCAGTGCTAGTTGGGGGGGCTACAATGAGCAGTTCTTC.

The chain carries TRBV29-1 and TRBJ1-1; D gene ambiguous. This CDR3 is built from 15 residues. Germline lookup yields CDR1 SQVTM and CDR2 ANQGSEA. With 1 base removed from V and 0 bases from J, the gap between germline ends came to 12 bases. CDR3 in DNA: TGCAGCGTTGAAGGGGAGAGAGGGATGAACACTGAAGCTTTCTTT. Residues: CSVEGERGMNTEAFF. Variable domain in full (rest from reference TRBV29-1 and TRBJ1-1): SAVISQKPSRDICQRGTSLTIQCQVDSQVTMMFWYRQQPGQSLTLIATANQGSEATYESGFVIDKFPISRPNLTFSTLTVSNMSPEDSSIYLCSVEGERGMNTEAFFGQGTRLTVV.

The chain uses TRBV28 and TRBJ1-3; 9 positions agree with TRBD1. The CDR3 length is 14 residues. Germline CDR1 MDHEN, CDR2 SYDVKM. V dropped 7 bases and J dropped 3; count of bases not matched to a gene: 4. The CDR3 spells CASIQTGGGNTIYF. CDR3 DNA: TGTGCCAGCATCCAGACAGGGGGTGGAAACACCATATATTTT.

The chain carries TRBV30 and TRBJ2-7; unclear D gene. Trimming left V 2 bases short and J 5 bases short, with 7 bases between. The CDR3 is 11 residues long. Germline CDR1 GTSNPN, CDR2 SVGIG (reference sequence). The CDR3 loop is CAWSNSDEQYF. The CDR3 DNA reads TGTGCCTGGAGTAATTCCGACGAGCAGTACTTC.

The chain employs TRBV7-9 and TRBJ2-2; D is uncertain. V lost 1 base and J lost 0, with 9 bases in between. Germline V gene data show CDR1 as SEHNR and CDR2 as FQNEAQ (reference sequence). The CDR3 length is 16 residues. The CDR3 reads CASSLVWSANTGELFF. CDR3 bases: TGTGCCAGCAGCTTAGTATGGTCCGCGAACACCGGGGAGCTGTTTTTT.

The chain has TRBV7-3 and TRBJ2-7; D is unclear. The germline V gene has CDR1 SGHTA and CDR2 FQGTGA. This CDR3 is 14 amino acids long. Deletions cut 5 bases from V and 4 bases from J, with 15 bases between. The CDR3 here is CASSLQSGGYEQYF. The CDR3 DNA reads as TGTGCCAGCAGCCTCCAGTCAGGCGGATACGAGCAGTACTTC.

The chain carries TRBV18 and TRBJ2-1, with 7 bases fitting TRBD1. The CDR3 consists of 13 residues. J gave up 9 bases and V 4 bases, and 6 bases lay outside the gene matches. Germline CDR1 reads KGHSH; CDR2 reads LQKENI. The CDR3 protein is CASSLTTGSEQFF. CDR3 coding DNA: TGTGCCAGCTCACTAACGACAGGGAGTGAGCAGTTCTTC.